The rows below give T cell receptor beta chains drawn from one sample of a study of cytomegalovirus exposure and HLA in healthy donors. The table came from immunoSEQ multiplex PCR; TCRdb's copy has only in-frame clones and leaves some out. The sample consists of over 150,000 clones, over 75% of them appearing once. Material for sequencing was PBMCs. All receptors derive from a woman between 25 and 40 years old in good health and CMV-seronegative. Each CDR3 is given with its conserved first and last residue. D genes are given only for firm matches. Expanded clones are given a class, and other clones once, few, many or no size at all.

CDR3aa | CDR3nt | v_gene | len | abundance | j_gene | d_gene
CASSQTGIDEKLFF | TGTGCCAGCAGTCAGACAGGGATTGATGAAAAACTGTTTTTT | TRBV27 | 14 | - | TRBJ1-4 | TRBD1
CASSSRGTGSTGELFF | TGTGCCAGCAGCTCGAGGGGGACAGGGAGCACCGGGGAGCTGTTTTTT | TRBV11-2 | 16 | once | TRBJ2-2 | TRBD1
CSVRTGGYEQYF | TGCAGCGTGAGGACAGGGGGCTACGAGCAGTACTTC | TRBV29-1 | 12 | few | TRBJ2-7 | TRBD1
CASSGTGSNEQYF | TGTGCCAGCAGTGGGACAGGGTCGAACGAGCAGTACTTC | TRBV28 | 13 | once | TRBJ2-7 | TRBD1
CASSDSRGAGAHYNEQFF | TGCGCCAGCAGTGACTCCCGAGGAGCGGGGGCCCACTACAATGAGCAGTTCTTC | TRBV10-2 | 18 | - | TRBJ2-1 | TRBD2
CASSLLAGGPWEQYF | TGTGCCAGCAGTTTACTAGCGGGAGGGCCCTGGGAGCAGTACTTC | TRBV27 | 15 | - | TRBJ2-7 | TRBD2
CASSPEGAGGSEAFF | TGCGCCAGCAGCCCGGAGGGGGCAGGGGGTTCTGAAGCTTTCTTT | TRBV5-1 | 15 | - | TRBJ1-1 | TRBD1
CASSFVAGYGYTF | TGTGCCAGCAGCTTCGTAGCGGGCTATGGCTACACCTTC | TRBV5-4 | 13 | - | TRBJ1-2 | -
CASSLWTGLETQYF | TGCGCCAGCAGCCTTTGGACAGGGTTAGAGACCCAGTACTTC | TRBV4-1 | 14 | - | TRBJ2-5 | TRBD1
CASRPDQGQNTEAFF | TGTGCCAGCAGACCCGACCAGGGACAGAACACTGAAGCTTTCTTT | TRBV13 | 15 | few | TRBJ1-1 | -
CASSYRQGRNEKLFF | TGTGCCAGCAGTTACCGACAGGGTCGTAATGAAAAACTGTTTTTT | TRBV6-5 | 15 | few | TRBJ1-4 | TRBD1
CASSPGTGRNTEAFF | TGTGCCAGCAGCCCAGGGACAGGTCGGAACACTGAAGCTTTCTTT | TRBV7-3 | 15 | once | TRBJ1-1 | TRBD1
CASSDREGYEQYF | TGTGCCAGCAGTGACAGGGAAGGCTACGAGCAGTACTTC | TRBV27 | 13 | - | TRBJ2-7 | TRBD1
CASSAHGTKGGWGQYF | TGTGCCAGTAGTGCGCACGGGACTAAGGGGGGTTGGGGCCAGTACTTC | TRBV19 | 16 | - | TRBJ2-5 | -
CASRPQGAARETQYF | TGTGCCAGCAGGCCTCAGGGGGCGGCCCGGGAGACCCAGTACTTC | TRBV5-6 | 15 | - | TRBJ2-5 | TRBD1
CASSQDRGSEAFF | TGTGCCAGCAGCCAAGACCGGGGGAGTGAAGCTTTCTTT | TRBV4-2 | 13 | - | TRBJ1-1 | -
CSVEGAEAGNTDTQYF | TGCAGCGTTGAAGGAGCGGAAGCGGGGAACACAGATACGCAGTATTTT | TRBV29-1 | 16 | few | TRBJ2-3 | TRBD2
CASSVEGTPNTEAFF | TGTGCCAGCAGCGTAGAGGGGACACCGAACACTGAAGCTTTCTTT | TRBV9 | 15 | - | TRBJ1-1 | -
CAWSPQGYEQYF | TGTGCCTGGAGTCCGCAGGGCTACGAGCAGTACTTC | TRBV30 | 12 | - | TRBJ2-7 | -
CASSLGTGVSYGYTF | TGTGCCAGCAGCTTAGGGACAGGAGTTAGCTATGGCTACACCTTC | TRBV7-9 | 15 | few | TRBJ1-2 | TRBD1
CASSYSRQSTNQPQHF | TGTGCCAGCAGTTACTCGCGGCAGAGTACTAATCAGCCCCAGCATTTT | TRBV6-6 | 16 | - | TRBJ1-5 | -
CASSGTPETQYF | TGTGCCAGCAGTGGCACTCCAGAGACCCAGTACTTC | TRBV2 | 12 | - | TRBJ2-5 | -
CASSYTLTGYTEAFF | TGTGCCAGCTCCTATACGCTTACAGGGTACACTGAAGCTTTCTTT | TRBV25-1 | 15 | - | TRBJ1-1 | -
CAWSVPSGLETQYF | TGTGCCTGGAGTGTACCTAGCGGACTAGAGACCCAGTACTTC | TRBV30 | 14 | few | TRBJ2-5 | TRBD2
CSVSRGGDEKLFF | TGCAGCGTCAGCAGGGGAGGGGATGAAAAACTGTTTTTT | TRBV29-1 | 13 | - | TRBJ1-4 | -
CASRRAAESYNEQFF | TGTGCCAGCAGGAGGGCGGCGGAGTCCTACAATGAGCAGTTCTTC | TRBV6-1 | 15 | - | TRBJ2-1 | -
CAWGSSSYEQYF | TGTGCCTGGGGCAGTAGCTCCTACGAGCAGTACTTC | TRBV30 | 12 | - | TRBJ2-7 | -
CASSPTGVNQPQHF | TGTGCCAGCAGCCCGACAGGGGTCAATCAGCCCCAGCATTTT | TRBV2 | 14 | - | TRBJ1-5 | TRBD1
CASSYSSSSNQPQHF | TGTGCCAGCAGTTACTCCTCCAGTAGCAATCAGCCCCAGCATTTT | TRBV6-5 | 15 | - | TRBJ1-5 | -
CASSDLLYKGENYGYTF | TGTGCCAGCAGTGATCTCCTCTACAAGGGGGAAAACTATGGCTACACCTTC | TRBV6-1 | 17 | - | TRBJ1-2 | -
CASSFPPNGRGETQYF | TGTGCCAGCAGCTTTCCCCCTAACGGGAGAGGGGAGACCCAGTACTTC | TRBV7-9 | 16 | - | TRBJ2-5 | -
CASRGGGIGGELFF | TGTGCCAGCAGGGGTGGGGGGATTGGCGGGGAGCTGTTTTTT | TRBV21-1 | 14 | few | TRBJ2-2 | -
CASKEAGGSYEQYF | TGCGCCAGCAAGGAGGCGGGAGGTTCCTACGAGCAGTACTTC | TRBV5-1 | 14 | once | TRBJ2-7 | TRBD2
CASTDRTYEQYF | TGTGCCAGCACGGACAGGACCTACGAGCAGTACTTC | TRBV2 | 12 | - | TRBJ2-7 | TRBD1